A selection of T cell receptor beta chains follows, all from one sample in a study of T cells after somatic rescue of genetic block. The table came from immunoSEQ multiplex PCR; TCRdb's copy has only in-frame clones and leaves some out. The sample records roughly 51,000 clones, 96% being singletons. The specimen was peripheral blood mononuclear cells (PBMCs). These receptors originate from a child under three years old. Both conserved end residues are part of each CDR3. Each record gives: D gene, V gene, clone size, J gene, CDR3 protein, CDR3 DNA. The D gene is left open where the match is weak. Clone size is not always given. Where it is, it says once, few, many or a class for expanded clones.

.	TRBV30	.	TRBJ1-4	CAWTATNEKLFF	TGTGCCTGGACAGCAACTAATGAAAAACTGTTTTTT
.	TRBV2	.	TRBJ2-5	CASGVLQETQYF	TGTGCCAGCGGGGTACTCCAAGAGACCCAGTACTTC
.	TRBV5-1	.	TRBJ1-5	CASSPGGGAEAQPQHF	TGCGCCAGCAGCCCCGGAGGGGGGGCGGAGGCTCAGCCCCAGCATTTT
.	TRBV18	few	TRBJ1-5	CASSPGNQPQHF	TGTGCCAGCTCACCAGGGAATCAGCCCCAGCATTTT
TRBD1	TRBV7-6	once	TRBJ2-7	CASSDRDRGYEQYF	TGTGCCAGCAGCGACCGGGACAGGGGATACGAGCAGTACTTC
TRBD1	TRBV6-5	.	TRBJ2-7	CASSLTETGHYEQYF	TGTGCCAGCAGTCTTACAGAGACAGGGCACTACGAGCAGTACTTC
TRBD1	TRBV6-5	.	TRBJ1-3	CASSSGGSGNTIYF	TGTGCCAGCAGTTCAGGGGGCTCTGGAAACACCATATATTTT
TRBD1	TRBV27	once	TRBJ2-7	CASSYSRDRVDEQYF	TGTGCCAGCAGTTATTCCCGGGACAGGGTGGACGAGCAGTACTTC
.	TRBV10-3	.	TRBJ1-1	CAISDRNTEAFF	TGTGCCATCAGTGACAGGAACACTGAAGCTTTCTTT
.	TRBV7-2	.	TRBJ2-1	CASSLNRYNEQFF	TGTGCCAGCAGCTTAAACAGGTACAATGAGCAGTTCTTC
.	TRBV7-9	once	TRBJ2-7	CASSVSAYEQYF	TGTGCCAGCAGCGTTAGCGCCTACGAGCAGTACTTC
TRBD2	TRBV6-1	.	TRBJ2-7	CAIGLAGGSHREQYF	TGTGCCATTGGACTAGCGGGAGGATCCCATAGGGAGCAGTACTTC
.	TRBV15	.	TRBJ2-1	CATSRVRGSYNEQFF	TGTGCCACCAGCAGAGTAAGAGGCTCCTACAATGAGCAGTTCTTC
.	TRBV6-5	.	TRBJ1-3	CASSYDFLGDTIYF	TGTGCCAGCAGTTATGATTTTTTAGGGGACACCATATATTTT
TRBD1	TRBV19	.	TRBJ2-7	CASSSRTGFYEQYF	TGTGCCAGTAGTAGCCGGACAGGGTTCTACGAGCAGTACTTC
TRBD1	TRBV19	.	TRBJ2-1	CASSPQGAYNEQFF	TGTGCCAGTAGTCCACAGGGGGCCTACAATGAGCAGTTCTTC
TRBD2	TRBV19	.	TRBJ2-2	CASSRREGSIGELFF	TGTGCCAGTAGTAGGCGGGAGGGGAGTATCGGGGAGCTGTTTTTT
TRBD1	TRBV5-4	.	TRBJ1-5	CASSARGEQPQHF	TGTGCCAGCAGCGCCAGGGGGGAACAGCCCCAGCATTTT
TRBD1	TRBV27	once	TRBJ2-7	CASRPTGGYEQYF	TGTGCCAGCAGACCTACAGGGGGCTACGAGCAGTACTTC
TRBD1	TRBV7-2	.	TRBJ1-4	CASSFSRDSHATNEKLFF	TGTGCCAGCAGCTTCTCACGGGACAGTCACGCAACTAATGAAAAACTGTTTTTT
.	TRBV18	.	TRBJ1-5	CASSPQGNQPQHF	TGTGCCAGCTCACCACAGGGAAATCAGCCCCAGCATTTT
TRBD2	TRBV5-1	.	TRBJ2-3	CASSPGLAGSTDTQYF	TGCGCCAGCAGCCCGGGACTAGCGGGGAGCACAGATACGCAGTATTTT
.	TRBV28	.	TRBJ2-7	CASSWGGGSYEQYF	TGTGCCAGCAGTTGGGGTGGAGGGTCCTACGAGCAGTACTTC
.	TRBV11-2	.	TRBJ2-5	CASSSSGVRKTQYF	TGTGCCAGCAGCTCGTCGGGAGTTAGGAAGACCCAGTACTTC
.	TRBV5-6	once	TRBJ2-7	CASSLGQSYEQYF	TGTGCCAGCAGCTTGGGACAATCCTACGAGCAGTACTTC
TRBD2	TRBV6-6	.	TRBJ2-1	CASSHLAVEQFF	TGTGCCAGCAGTCACCTAGCGGTAGAGCAGTTCTTC
TRBD2	TRBV5-1	.	TRBJ2-3	CASSVFGRATDTQYF	TGCGCCAGCAGCGTTTTCGGGAGGGCCACAGATACGCAGTATTTT
TRBD1	TRBV2	.	TRBJ2-1	CASSLRTGVYNEQFF	TGTGCCAGCAGTCTCAGGACAGGGGTCTACAATGAGCAGTTCTTC
TRBD2	TRBV27	.	TRBJ2-2	CASSLAGGPRELFF	TGTGCCAGCAGTTTAGCGGGAGGGCCCAGGGAGCTGTTTTTT
TRBD2	TRBV6-1	once	TRBJ2-7	CASSEVGGLAEETYEQYF	TGTGCCAGCAGTGAAGTAGGGGGACTAGCGGAGGAAACCTACGAGCAGTACTTC
TRBD2	TRBV2	.	TRBJ2-3	CASRPTSGSSLDTQYF	TGTGCCAGCAGGCCTACTAGCGGGAGCTCTCTAGATACGCAGTATTTT
.	TRBV5-7	.	TRBJ1-2	CGDLTHTF	TGTGGGGATCTAACTCACACCTTC
.	TRBV6-5	.	TRBJ2-5	CASTDRGSETQYF	TGTGCCAGCACCGACCGGGGTTCAGAGACCCAGTACTTC
.	TRBV11-2	.	TRBJ2-3	CASSRGPGDLGTQYF	TGTGCCAGCAGCCGGGGACCGGGTGATTTGGGTACGCAGTATTTT
TRBD1	TRBV18	.	TRBJ1-2	CASSQGQGYGYTF	TGTGCCAGCTCCCAGGGACAGGGGTATGGCTACACCTTC